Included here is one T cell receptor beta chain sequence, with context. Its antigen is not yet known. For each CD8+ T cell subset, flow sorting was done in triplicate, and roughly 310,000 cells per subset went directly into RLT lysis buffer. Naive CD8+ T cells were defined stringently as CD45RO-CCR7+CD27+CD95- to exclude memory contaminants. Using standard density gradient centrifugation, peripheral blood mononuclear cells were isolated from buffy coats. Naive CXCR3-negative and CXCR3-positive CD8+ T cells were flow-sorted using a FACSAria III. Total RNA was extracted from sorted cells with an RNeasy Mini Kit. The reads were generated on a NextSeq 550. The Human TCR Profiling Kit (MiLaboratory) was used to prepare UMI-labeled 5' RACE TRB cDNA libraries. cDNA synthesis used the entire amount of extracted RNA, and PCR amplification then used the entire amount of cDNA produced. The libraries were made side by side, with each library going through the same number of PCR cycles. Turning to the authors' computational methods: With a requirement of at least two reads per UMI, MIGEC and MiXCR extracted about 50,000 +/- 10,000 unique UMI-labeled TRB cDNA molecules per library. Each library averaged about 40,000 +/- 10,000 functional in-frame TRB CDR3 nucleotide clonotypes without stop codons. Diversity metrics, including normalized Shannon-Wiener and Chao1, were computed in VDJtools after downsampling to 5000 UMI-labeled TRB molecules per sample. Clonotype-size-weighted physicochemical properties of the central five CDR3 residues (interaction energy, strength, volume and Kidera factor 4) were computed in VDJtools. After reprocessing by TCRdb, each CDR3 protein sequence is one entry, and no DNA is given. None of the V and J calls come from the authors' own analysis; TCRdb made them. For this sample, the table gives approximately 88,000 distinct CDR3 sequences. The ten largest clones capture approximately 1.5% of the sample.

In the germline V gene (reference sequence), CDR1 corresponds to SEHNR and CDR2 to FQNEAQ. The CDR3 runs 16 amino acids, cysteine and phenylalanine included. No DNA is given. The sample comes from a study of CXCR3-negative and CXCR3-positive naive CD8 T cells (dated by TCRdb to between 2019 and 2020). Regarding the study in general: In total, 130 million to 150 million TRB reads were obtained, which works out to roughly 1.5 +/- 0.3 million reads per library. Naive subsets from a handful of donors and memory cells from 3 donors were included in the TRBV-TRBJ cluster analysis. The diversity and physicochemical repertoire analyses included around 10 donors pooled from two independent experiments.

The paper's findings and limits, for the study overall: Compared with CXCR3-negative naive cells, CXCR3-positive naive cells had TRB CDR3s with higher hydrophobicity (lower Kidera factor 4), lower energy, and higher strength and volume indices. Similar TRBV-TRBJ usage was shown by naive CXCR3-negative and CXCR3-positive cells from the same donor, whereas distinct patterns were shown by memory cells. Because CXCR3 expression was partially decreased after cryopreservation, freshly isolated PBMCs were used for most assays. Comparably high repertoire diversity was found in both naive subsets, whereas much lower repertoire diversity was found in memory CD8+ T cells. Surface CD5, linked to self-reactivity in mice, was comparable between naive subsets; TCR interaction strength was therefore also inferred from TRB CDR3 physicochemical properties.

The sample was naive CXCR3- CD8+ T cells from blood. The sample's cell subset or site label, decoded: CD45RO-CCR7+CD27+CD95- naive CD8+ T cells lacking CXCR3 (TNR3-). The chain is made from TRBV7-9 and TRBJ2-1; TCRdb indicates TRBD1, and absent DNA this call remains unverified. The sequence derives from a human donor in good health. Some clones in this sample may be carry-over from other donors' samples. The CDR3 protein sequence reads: CASSLSPGQVYNEQFF.